These T cell receptor beta chains were read from a single sample in a study of blood T cells in healthy people across ages. MiXCR, applied by TCRdb to the 5' RACE reads, yields one record per CDR3 protein. In the table there are more than 1,000,000 distinct CDR3 sequences, approximately 26% of which are singletons. These same records also appear under a second study, on T cells of mothers and their children.

Sequencing was carried out using blood. Receptors originate from a girl between 2 and 10 years old in good health. Both conserved end residues are part of each CDR3. The D gene is left open where the match is weak. Expanded clones get a size class; other rows say once, few or many, or leave the size out.

TRBV11-3	NA	TRBD1	TRBJ2-5	CASSSFPGQQETQYF	TGTGCCAGCAGCTCTTTCCCGGGACAGCAAGAGACCCAGTACTTC
TRBV6-1	NA	TRBD2	TRBJ2-1	CASSFGTTAYNEQFF	TGTGCCAGCAGTTTCGGGACTACCGCCTACAATGAGCAGTTCTTC
TRBV13	NA	NA	TRBJ2-1	CASSSGRYFYNEQFF	TGTGCCAGCAGCTCAGGGCGGTACTTCTACAATGAGCAGTTCTTC
TRBV12-3/TRBV12-4	NA	TRBD1	TRBJ2-7	CASTRQGFSYEQYF	TGTGCCAGCACCAGACAGGGTTTCTCCTACGAGCAGTACTTC
TRBV20-1	NA	NA	TRBJ2-5	CSASGPQETQYF	TGCAGTGCTAGTGGGCCTCAAGAGACCCAGTACTTC
TRBV5-1	NA	NA	TRBJ2-7	CASSYLDGSSYEQYF	TGCGCCAGCAGCTACCTCGACGGTAGCTCCTACGAGCAGTACTTC
TRBV4-1	NA	NA	TRBJ1-4	CASSRTRGEKLFF	TGCGCCAGCAGCCGAACGCGAGGTGAAAAACTGTTTTTT
TRBV15	few	NA	TRBJ1-2	CATSREQGLYGYTF	TGTGCCACCAGCAGAGAGCAGGGGCTGTATGGCTACACCTTC
TRBV29-1	NA	NA	TRBJ2-7	CSVEDRVSYEQYF	TGCAGCGTTGAAGATCGAGTATCCTACGAGCAGTACTTC
TRBV29-1	NA	NA	TRBJ1-1	CSVEGGGGAEAFF	TGCAGCGTTGAAGGAGGTGGAGGGGCTGAAGCTTTCTTT
TRBV2	NA	NA	TRBJ2-7	CATFKGGFYEQYF	TGTGCCACCTTCAAAGGGGGATTCTACGAGCAGTACTTC
TRBV4-2	many	TRBD2	TRBJ2-5	CASSQVGGLAGLETQYF	TGTGCCAGCAGCCAAGTTGGGGGACTAGCGGGATTGGAGACCCAGTACTTC
TRBV21-1	NA	NA	TRBJ1-5	CASSTHRRQGIAASQPQHF	TGTGCCAGCAGCACTCACCGAAGACAGGGGATAGCAGCAAGCCAGCCCCAGCATTTT
TRBV15	NA	NA	TRBJ2-2	CATPPEDSANTGELFF	TGTGCCACCCCACCCGAGGACAGCGCGAACACCGGGGAGCTGTTTTTT
TRBV7-9	NA	NA	TRBJ2-2	CASSPAEGPWAGELFF	TGTGCCAGCAGCCCAGCAGAGGGGCCCTGGGCCGGGGAGCTGTTTTTT
TRBV7-9	NA	NA	TRBJ1-2	CASSSLTRGYGYTF	TGTGCCAGCAGCTCCCTAACGAGGGGCTATGGCTACACCTTC
TRBV3-1	NA	NA	TRBJ1-2	CASSQDPSDNYGYTF	TGTGCCAGCAGCCAAGATCCTAGCGATAACTATGGCTACACCTTC
TRBV7-2	NA	NA	TRBJ1-2	CASSLEVRGGYTF	TGTGCCAGCAGCTTGGAAGTCCGAGGGGGCTACACCTTC
TRBV5-6	few	NA	TRBJ2-1	CASSRPPYNEQFF	TGTGCCAGCAGTCGCCCTCCCTACAATGAGCAGTTCTTC
TRBV6-5	NA	NA	TRBJ2-4	CASSYGRPSDIRYF	TGTGCCAGCAGCTATGGACGGCCCTCGGACATTCGGTACTTC
TRBV6-5	NA	TRBD1	TRBJ1-2	CASSYSVTGGYYGYTF	TGTGCCAGCAGTTACTCGGTGACAGGGGGCTACTATGGCTACACCTTC
TRBV7-9	NA	TRBD2	TRBJ2-7	CASSVRDYYEQYF	TGTGCCAGCAGCGTCCGGGACTACTACGAGCAGTACTTC
TRBV28	few	TRBD1	TRBJ1-5	CASSPIDRDHQPQHF	TGTGCCAGCAGTCCTATCGACAGGGACCATCAGCCCCAGCATTTT
TRBV27	NA	NA	TRBJ2-1	CASSPAGFDEQFF	TGTGCCAGCAGTCCGGCCGGTTTCGATGAGCAGTTCTTC
TRBV15	few	NA	TRBJ2-7	CATSRGDFEQYF	TGTGCCACCAGCAGAGGTGATTTCGAGCAGTACTTC
TRBV6-2/TRBV6-3	NA	TRBD1	TRBJ2-2	CASSPQGAPKSGELFF	TGTGCCAGCAGTCCTCAGGGGGCGCCGAAGTCCGGGGAGCTGTTTTTT
TRBV12-3/TRBV12-4	NA	NA	TRBJ2-3	CASSSGLRVHTQYF	TGTGCCAGCAGTTCGGGACTGAGAGTTCATACGCAGTATTTT
TRBV9	NA	NA	TRBJ1-2	CASSTIRTQPYGYTF	TGTGCCAGCAGCACCATCCGGACACAACCCTATGGCTACACCTTC
TRBV4-2	NA	TRBD2	TRBJ2-1	CASSLLAREPVDEQFF	TGTGCCAGCAGCCTACTAGCGCGGGAGCCGGTGGATGAGCAGTTCTTC
TRBV7-9	few	TRBD2	TRBJ2-1	CASSLGLAGETYEQFF	TGTGCCAGCAGCTTAGGTCTAGCGGGGGAAACGTATGAGCAGTTCTTC
TRBV2	few	NA	TRBJ2-4	CASTQVGAKNIQYF	TGTGCCAGCACCCAGGTCGGAGCCAAAAACATTCAGTACTTC
TRBV7-6	few	NA	TRBJ2-2	CASSLAKKGAGELFF	TGTGCCAGCAGCTTAGCGAAAAAGGGGGCCGGGGAGCTGTTTTTT
TRBV20-1	NA	NA	TRBJ1-4	CSARDFRDAPNEKLFF	TGCAGTGCTAGAGATTTCAGGGATGCCCCAAATGAAAAACTGTTTTTT
TRBV20-1	few	NA	TRBJ2-5	CSARDDGTPQETQYF	TGCAGTGCTAGAGACGATGGAACTCCTCAAGAGACCCAGTACTTC
TRBV12-3/TRBV12-4	few	TRBD1	TRBJ1-6	CASSPQGAQDNSPLHF	TGTGCCAGCAGTCCACAGGGGGCGCAAGATAATTCACCCCTCCACTTT
TRBV20-1	NA	NA	TRBJ1-2	CSAREAQNENYGYTF	TGCAGTGCTAGAGAGGCCCAGAATGAAAACTATGGCTACACCTTC
TRBV29-1	NA	TRBD2	TRBJ2-7	CSVFAGTRVEQYF	TGCAGCGTTTTTGCCGGGACTAGAGTAGAGCAGTACTTC
TRBV14	NA	NA	TRBJ2-2	CASSQVNRHTGELFF	TGTGCCAGCAGCCAAGTAAACAGACACACCGGGGAGCTGTTTTTT
TRBV7-2	NA	TRBD2	TRBJ2-5	CASKELAGGIETQYF	TGTGCCAGCAAGGAACTAGCGGGAGGAATAGAGACCCAGTACTTC
TRBV10-3	many	NA	TRBJ1-4	CAISAGNEKLFF	TGTGCCATCAGTGCCGGGAATGAAAAACTGTTTTTT